This T cell receptor beta chain was sequenced in a study of a mutant IDH1 vaccine in newly diagnosed glioma. Study in general: Previous care, which was radiotherapy, temozolomide, or both, most often involved both.

V lost 4 bases and J 2 bases, leaving 10 bases between the germline ends. CDR1 is KGHSH and CDR2 is LQKENI in the germline V gene. This CDR3 is 14 amino acids long. The time point: week 11, during vaccination. Each dose of the vaccine consisted of 300 ug of mutant IDH1 20-mer peptide, with topical imiquimod. Notes on this clone: Its cognate antigen is unknown.

Method: immunoSEQ multiplex PCR; TCRdb's copy keeps in-frame clones and lacks some. The repertoire holds some 130,000 clones, about four fifths seen once, with approximately 5% in the top ten. This TCR was recovered from a man aged 35 to 55 with glioma. The chain carries TRBV18 and TRBJ2-3; D is uncertain. The sequencing here drew on PBMCs, taken from a glioma patient whose treatment included an IDH1 peptide vaccine. CDR3 sequence (DNA): TGTGCCAGCTCACAGAGCGATTTCACAGATACGCAGTATTTT. It specifies CASSQSDFTDTQYF.